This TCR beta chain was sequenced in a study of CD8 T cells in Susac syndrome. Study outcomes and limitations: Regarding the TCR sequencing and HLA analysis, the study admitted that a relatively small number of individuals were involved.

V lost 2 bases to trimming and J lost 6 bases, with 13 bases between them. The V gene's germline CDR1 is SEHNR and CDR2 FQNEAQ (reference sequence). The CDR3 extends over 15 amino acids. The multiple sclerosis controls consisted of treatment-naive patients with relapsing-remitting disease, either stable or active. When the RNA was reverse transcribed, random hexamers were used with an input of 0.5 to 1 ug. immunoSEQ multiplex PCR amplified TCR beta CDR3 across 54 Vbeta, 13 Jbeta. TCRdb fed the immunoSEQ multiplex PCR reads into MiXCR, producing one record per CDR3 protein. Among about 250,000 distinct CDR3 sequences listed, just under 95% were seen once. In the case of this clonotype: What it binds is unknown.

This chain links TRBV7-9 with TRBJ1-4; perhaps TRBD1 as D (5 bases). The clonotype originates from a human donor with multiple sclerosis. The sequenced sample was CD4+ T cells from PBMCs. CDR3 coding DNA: TGTGCCAGCAGCTTACGGGACTGGCAAGATGAAAAACTGTTTTTT. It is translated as CASSLRDWQDEKLFF. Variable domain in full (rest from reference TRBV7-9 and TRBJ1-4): DTGVSQNPRHKITKRGQNVTFRCDPISEHNRLYWYRQTLGQGPEFLTYFQNEAQLEKSRLLSDRFSAERPKGSFSTLEIQRTEQGDSAMYLCASSLRDWQDEKLFFGSGTQLSVL.